These 20 T cell receptor beta chains share one sample of origin, sequenced in a study of blood T cells in healthy people across ages. It was with a sample-barcoded 5' primer and a J-beta primer mix that a second PCR of about 7 to 12 cycles was run. TCRdb re-called the 5' RACE reads with MiXCR, one entry per CDR3 protein. The data hold 1.6 million or so distinct CDR3 sequences, with about 31% observed a single time. Sample: blood. The source is a woman aged 25 to 39 in good health.

This chain joins TRBV7-9 and TRBJ2-5, with unresolved D. The germline V gene encodes CDR1 SEHNR and CDR2 FQNEAQ (reference sequence). The germline V and J ends were trimmed by 6 bases and 7 bases, with 15 bases remaining between them. This CDR3 contains 13 residues. The CDR3 loop reads CASSPDGLVTQYF. CDR3 coding DNA: TGTGCCAGCAGTCCGGACGGGTTAGTGACCCAGTACTTC.

The rearrangement joins TRBV6-2 or TRBV6-3 to TRBJ2-5, with 7 bases identical to TRBD2. The CDR3 extends over 14 amino acids. The V gene's germline CDR1 is MNHEY and CDR2 SVGEGT. V shed 6 bases, J shed 1 base, and the junction held 5 bases outside the gene matches. The CDR3 DNA follows: TGTGCCAGCAGCCGACTAGCCCCCCAAGAGACCCAGTACTTC. This gives the protein CASSRLAPQETQYF.

This clonotype was picked up a small number of times. The chain recombines TRBV27 with TRBJ1-5; a possible D gene is TRBD1 (5 bases). CDR3 size: 15 residues. Germline lookup yields CDR1 MNHEY and CDR2 SMNVEV (reference sequence). Between the trimmed V and J ends, which lost 5 bases and 1 base, there was a span of 12 bases. The CDR3 DNA sequence: TGTGCCAGCAGTCCCGGTCGGGGGAGCAATCAGCCCCAGCATTTT. Its protein is CASSPGRGSNQPQHF.

This sequence joins TRBV9 and TRBJ2-1; perhaps TRBD2 as D (7 bases). Germline CDR1 SGDLS, CDR2 YYNGEE. The V gene lost 3 bases and the J gene lost 10 bases, with 17 bases spanning the gap. The CDR3 extends over 14 amino acids. CDR3 protein: CASSEGGRAREQFF. In DNA form, the CDR3 reads TGTGCCAGCAGCGAGGGGGGGAGGGCCCGAGAGCAGTTCTTC.

The chain carries TRBV20-1 and TRBJ1-1, with no clear D. Looked up from germline, CDR1 is DFQATT and CDR2 is SNEGSKA (reference sequence). The ends were cut back, 3 bases at V and 6 bases at J, with 8 bases in the middle. CDR3 length equals 11 residues. For the CDR3, the DNA is TGCAGTGCTAGGACCGAGGCTGAAGCTTTCTTT. Translation: CSARTEAEAFF.

This clonotype was picked up a small number of times. V and J are TRBV30 and TRBJ1-4; no firm D call. The CDR3 totals 15 residues. CDR1 and CDR2 from the germline V gene are GTSNPN and SVGIG (reference sequence). The V end lost 7 bases, the J end lost 0 bases, and 15 bases lay between the germline ends. CDR3 in amino acids: CALFLARATNEKLFF. As DNA, the CDR3 is TGTGCCTTATTCCTCGCCCGAGCAACTAATGAAAAACTGTTTTTT.

This chain joins TRBV6-1 and TRBJ2-7, with 12 bases matching TRBD2. Trimming removed 7 bases from V and 5 bases from J; junction bases left unmatched: 9. Germline V gene data show CDR1 as MNHNS and CDR2 as SASEGT. This CDR3 spans 15 amino acids. CDR3 loop: CASNLLAGGDNEQYF. DNA for the CDR3: TGTGCCAGCAACCTGCTAGCGGGAGGGGATAACGAGCAGTACTTC.

The sample holds many counts of this clonotype. V is TRBV12-3 or TRBV12-4 and J is TRBJ1-2; TRBD1 matches 11 bases. The CDR3 totals 16 residues. Trimming took 3 bases from V and 5 from J; bases not matched to a gene: 8. The CDR3 bases are TGTGCCAGCAGTTTGGCAGGACAGGGGGCCTTATATGGCTACACCTTC. This translates into CASSLAGQGALYGYTF.

This clonotype was seen a few times. The V and J genes are TRBV20-1 and TRBJ2-1, with unresolved D. Germline CDR1 is DFQATT and CDR2 is SNEGSKA (reference sequence). The CDR3 totals 13 residues. V was clipped by 4 bases and J by 4 bases, with 11 bases between them. The CDR3 sequence: CSATQSGYNEQFF. In nucleotides, the CDR3 is TGCAGTGCTACTCAATCCGGATACAATGAGCAGTTCTTC.

This rearrangement joins TRBV29-1 to TRBJ1-5, with 7 bases matching TRBD1. J was trimmed by 4 bases and V by 6 bases; bases with no gene match: 6. CDR3 length equals 13 residues. Germline CDR1 and CDR2: SQVTM and ANQGSEA. The CDR3 DNA follows: TGCAGCGTGATGGGACAGCCGAATCAGCCCCAGCATTTT. Its translation: CSVMGQPNQPQHF.

This clonotype was seen a few times. The genes are TRBV10-3 and TRBJ1-4, with TRBD1 matching over 7 bases. This CDR3 has 16 amino acids. Losses at the gene ends were 0 bases for V and 8 bases for J; bases not matched to a gene: 9. Germline assignment: CDR1 ENHRY and CDR2 SYGVKD. The CDR3 nucleotides are TGTGCCATCAGTGAGTCGTCCGGGACAGCACCCGAAAAACTGTTTTTT. Encoded protein: CAISESSGTAPEKLFF.

This clonotype was found a few times. The rearrangement uses TRBV9 and TRBJ2-1, with D hard to call. The CDR3 is 14 residues long. The germline V gene has CDR1 SGDLS and CDR2 YYNGEE. V was clipped by 0 bases and J by 5 bases, with 9 bases between them. CDR3 sequence (DNA): TGTGCCAGCAGCGTAGTTGCAGATAACAATGAGCAGTTCTTC. Encoded protein: CASSVVADNNEQFF.

The chain is built from TRBV3-1 and TRBJ2-5, with D perhaps matching TRBD1 (5 bases). The CDR3 runs 15 residues. V was pared by 1 base and J by 1 base, with 10 bases between. Germline values: CDR1 LGHDT, CDR2 YNNKEL (reference sequence). The CDR3 sequence: CASSQGKGLQETQYF. DNA for the CDR3: TGTGCCAGCAGCCAAGGCAAGGGGCTCCAAGAGACCCAGTACTTC.

This clonotype was found once. J is TRBJ2-6 and V is TRBV20-1; TRBD1 might be the D (6 bases). The CDR3 has 17 residues. The V end was cut by 4 bases, the J end by 2 bases, with 18 bases between. The germline gives CDR1 DFQATT, CDR2 SNEGSKA (reference sequence). Written as DNA, the CDR3 is TGCAGTGCTAATATAGACAGGTCCCGCACTGGGGCCAACGTCCTGACTTTC. Translation: CSANIDRSRTGANVLTF.

The chain recombines TRBV27 with TRBJ2-1; TRBD2 matches 11 bases. V shed 1 base, J shed 9 bases, and the junction held 8 bases outside the gene matches. Germline V lookup: CDR1 MNHEY, CDR2 SMNVEV (reference sequence). CDR3 length: 16 residues. The CDR3 DNA sequence: TGTGCCAGCAGTTTATTCACTAGCGGGGGACGTAGTGAGCAGTTCTTC. It translates to CASSLFTSGGRSEQFF.

This chain uses TRBV4-1 with TRBJ1-2; no clear D. CDR1 MGHRA and CDR2 YSYEKL come from the germline V gene. The CDR3 is made up of 14 amino acids. The germline V and J ends were trimmed by 4 bases and 5 bases, with 14 bases remaining between them. The CDR3 is CASSLRPWEYGYTF. The CDR3 nucleotides read TGCGCCAGCAGCCTCCGTCCCTGGGAATATGGCTACACCTTC.

The rearrangement uses TRBV5-4 and TRBJ2-7; D is perhaps TRBD1 (5 bases). The CDR3 spans 12 residues. Per the germline V gene, CDR1 is SGHNT and CDR2 is YYREEE (reference sequence). V shed 3 bases and J shed 6 bases, with 10 bases lying between them. The CDR3 reads CASSSPRAEQYF. DNA of the CDR3: TGTGCCAGCAGCTCCCCCAGGGCCGAGCAGTACTTC.

V usage is TRBV5-5 and J usage is TRBJ2-7, with TRBD1 as a possible D gene (6 bases). Germline lookup yields CDR1 SGHKS and CDR2 YYEKEE (reference sequence). The ends were cut back, 2 bases at V and 9 bases at J, with 18 bases in the middle. The CDR3 is made up of 14 amino acids. The CDR3, as DNA: TGTGCCAGCAGCTTCGGGACAAGGGGTGAGATGCAGTACTTC. Encoded protein: CASSFGTRGEMQYF.

On this clonotype itself: A much larger clone lies one base from this, so it may be a read error. This chain links TRBV25-1 with TRBJ2-5; D gene unclear. With 1 base removed from V and 11 bases from J, the gap between germline ends came to 14 bases. CDR1 MGHDK and CDR2 SYGVNS come from the germline V gene. CDR3 length: 13 amino acids. CDR3 sequence: CASSESRTYGQYF. Here the CDR3 DNA reads TGTGCCAGCAGTGAATCGCGCACCTACGGGCAGTACTTC. The variable domain in full, with the rest retrieved from reference TRBV25-1 and TRBJ2-5, is EADIYQTPRYLVIGTGKKITLECSQTMGHDKMYWYQQDPGMELHLIHYSYGVNSTEKGDLSSESTVSRIRTEHFPLTLESARPSHTSQYLCASSESRTYGQYFGPGTRLLVL.

The V gene is TRBV20-1, the J gene TRBJ1-6, with D hard to call. The V gene's germline CDR1 is DFQATT and CDR2 SNEGSKA (reference sequence). Trimming took 3 bases from V and 8 from J, leaving 20 bases between them. The length of the CDR3 is 16 residues. CDR3 protein: CSARFRSRVPDSPLHF. DNA for the CDR3: TGCAGTGCTAGGTTCAGGTCCCGGGTCCCGGATTCACCCCTCCACTTT.